The 29 T cell receptor beta chains below come from one sample, sequenced in a study of T cells in women clearing cervical HPV infection. The data were produced by immunoSEQ multiplex PCR, yet TCRdb's version contains in-frame clones alone and is incomplete. Listed are 40,000 to 55,000 clones; 1.2% falls within the top ten. Material: blood buffy coat. These receptors originate from a woman aged 18-69 years with a cervical HPV16 infection that either progressed to CIN3+ or cleared (not recorded which).

As for this clone: The read comes to an end 3 residues before the CDR3 does, leaving the germline J gene to fill in the end. The rearrangement joins TRBV5-6 to TRBJ2-2; TRBD1 aligns across 10 bases. J was trimmed by 5 bases and V by 2 bases; bases with no gene match: 3. CDR3 length: 15 amino acids. CDR1 and CDR2 (germline): SGHDT, YYEEEE. The sequenced part of the CDR3 DNA is TGTGCCAGCAGCTTAGACAGGGGGCAGACCGGGGAG. Translating gives CASSLDRGQTGE. The entire CDR3 protein is CASSLDRGQTGELFF.

On this clone: The read ends 3 residues shy of where the CDR3 ends; the end is completed using the germline J gene. This chain connects TRBV4-2 to TRBJ2-3; 7 nucleotides align to TRBD1. The germline V gene encodes CDR1 LGHNA and CDR2 YNFKEQ. The CDR3 totals 17 residues. The V and J ends lost 1 base and 1 base, in that order; junction bases with no gene match: 8. Here the CDR3 reads CASSQAGQLGGTDTQYF. CDR3 DNA, as far as it was read: TGTGCCAGCAGCCAAGCGGGACAGCTGGGGGGCACAGATACG.

Worth noting for this clone: The CDR3 end lies 3 residues beyond the end of the read and is filled in from the germline J gene. V is TRBV19 and J is TRBJ1-2; D uncertain. V lost 7 bases to trimming and J lost 3 bases, with 9 bases between them. This CDR3 region has 12 residues. Germline V gene lookup returns CDR1 LNHDA and CDR2 SQIVND (reference sequence). The chain's CDR3 is CASKRQDYGYTF. The sequenced CDR3 bases are TGTGCCAGTAAGAGACAAGACTATGGC.

Concerning this clone: The missing CDR3 end, 3 residues past where the read stops, is filled in from the germline J gene. This specimen includes other DNA sequences encoding the same CDR3. V and J are TRBV18 and TRBJ2-1; TRBD2 aligns across 7 bases. The CDR3 totals 17 residues. V shed 0 bases and J 7 bases; nucleotides not matched to a gene: 12. CDR1 and CDR2 (germline): KGHSH, LQKENI. The CDR3 region is CASSPPLTSREWNEQFF. Partial CDR3 DNA: TGTGCCAGCTCACCACCCCTGACTAGCCGGGAGTGGAATGAG.

Concerning this clone: The CDR3 end falls 3 residues outside the read, so it is completed with the germline J gene. The chain recombines TRBV20-1 with TRBJ2-3, with 10 bases matching TRBD2. CDR3 size: 17 residues. Germline loops: CDR1 DFQATT, CDR2 SNEGSKA (reference sequence). The part of the CDR3 DNA that was read is TGCAGTGCTTCCGGGACTAGCGCTCACTTACTCCAAGAGACG. This sequence encodes CSASGTSAHLLQET. The whole CDR3 is CSASGTSAHLLQETQYF.

Concerning this clone itself: The observed sequence ends 3 residues before the CDR3 terminus, with the missing tail filled in from the germline J gene. J is TRBJ2-4 and V is TRBV5-3, with TRBD1 matching over 8 bases. Being an ORF, TRBV5-3 has a function that is uncertain. V lost 4 bases and J lost 2; bases outside the gene matches: 8. The CDR3 length is 16 residues. The CDR3 DNA, read in part, is TGTGCCAGAAGCGCGACAGGGGCGAGAACCAAAAACATT. It specifies CARSATGARTKNI. The full CDR3 protein reads CARSATGARTKNIQYF.

Of note for this clone: The read ends 3 residues before the CDR3 terminus; that terminus is restored from the germline J gene. The rearrangement links TRBV5-1 to TRBJ2-1, with 13 bases matching TRBD2. CDR1 SGHRS and CDR2 YFSETQ come from the germline V gene. V gave up 7 bases and J gave up 8 bases; unmatched junction bases: 9. This CDR3 region has 15 residues. CDR3 sequence: CASGITSGRVYEQFF. CDR3 DNA, as far as it was read: TGCGCCAGCGGGATAACTAGCGGGAGGGTATATGAG.

Details on this clone: The sequence runs out 3 residues before the end of the CDR3; the remainder is reconstructed from the germline J gene. The chain combines TRBV28 with TRBJ2-6; no firm D call. The CDR3 contains 16 residues. Germline CDR1 MDHEN, CDR2 SYDVKM. Between the trimmed V and J ends, which lost 2 bases and 3 bases, there was a span of 11 bases. The CDR3 loop is CASSLNQGLGANVLTF. The DNA read from the CDR3 is TGTGCCAGCAGTTTAAATCAAGGGCTTGGGGCCAACGTC.

Note on this clone: Read data end 3 residues before the CDR3 end; the end is taken from the germline J gene. The V gene is TRBV19, the J gene TRBJ2-7, with D possibly being TRBD1 (5 bases). Trimming shortened V by 3 bases and J by 5 bases, and 14 bases separated the two germline ends. The CDR3 sequence is 14 residues long. Germline V gives CDR1 LNHDA, CDR2 SQIVND (reference sequence). The covered CDR3 bases are TGTGCCAGTAGTATCACAGGCCCCCTGGACGAG. Translating it yields CASSITGPLDE. The whole CDR3 is CASSITGPLDEQYF.

Regarding this clone: The CDR3 end is not reached by the read, which stops 3 residues before it; the germline J gene fills it in. V gene TRBV19 combines with J gene TRBJ1-6; 9 positions agree with TRBD1. V lost 5 bases and J lost 3; bases outside the gene matches: 2. Germline V gene sequence: CDR1 LNHDA, CDR2 SQIVND (reference sequence). The CDR3 has 15 residues. CDR3 protein: CASSDRGNYNSPLHF. Incomplete CDR3 DNA: TGTGCCAGTAGTGACAGGGGGAACTATAATTCACCC.

The sequenced part of the CDR3 DNA is TGCAGTGCTAGCTCTCTAGCGGGGGGGTACGAG. Its protein is CSASSLAGGYE. The whole CDR3 sequence is CSASSLAGGYEQYF. This chain joins TRBV20-1 and TRBJ2-7, with 12 bases identical to TRBD2. The DNA ends 3 residues before the CDR3 does, and the rest of the CDR3 is filled in from the germline J gene. V shed 3 bases, J shed 4 bases, and the junction held 4 bases outside the gene matches. Germline V lookup: CDR1 DFQATT, CDR2 SNEGSKA (reference sequence). This CDR3 comprises 14 residues.

As to this clone: The read ends 3 residues shy of where the CDR3 ends; the end is completed using the germline J gene. This chain links TRBV2 with TRBJ1-1; the match to TRBD1 covers 8 bases. Germline V CDR1 and CDR2: SNHLY, FYNNEI. This CDR3 comprises 13 residues. Losses at the gene ends were 6 bases for V and 4 bases for J; bases not matched to a gene: 4. This CDR3 is CASRRTGTTEAFF. The CDR3 bases that were read are TGTGCCAGCAGGAGGACAGGGACCACTGAA.

A word on this clone: The CDR3 extends 3 residues past the end of the read, so its final part is completed from the germline J gene. The rearrangement links TRBV5-1 to TRBJ2-3; 8 bases fit TRBD2. Trimming removed 0 bases from V and 2 bases from J; junction bases left unmatched: 8. From germline, CDR1 is SGHRS and CDR2 YFSETQ. This CDR3 spans 17 amino acids. The CDR3 is CASSLVLASGYTDTQYF. CDR3 bases read: TGCGCCAGCAGCTTGGTTTTGGCTAGCGGGTACACAGATACG.

About this clone itself: The read ends 3 residues early relative to the CDR3; the germline J gene fills the gap. This chain links TRBV6-7 with TRBJ2-7, with 9 bases that match TRBD1. TRBV6-7 is identified as an open reading frame with a role that is uncertain. There are 17 residues in the CDR3. V lost 2 bases to trimming and J lost 0 bases; unmatched junction nucleotides: 8. CDR3 in amino acids: CASSYPKGQGFSYEQYF. The CDR3 bases that were read are TGTGCCAGCAGTTACCCAAAGGGACAGGGATTCTCCTACGAG.

On this clone: The read terminates 3 residues ahead of where the CDR3 ends, so the germline J gene completes it. V and J are TRBV5-1 and TRBJ2-7; no definite D call. This CDR3 has 14 residues. Germline V gene sequence: CDR1 SGHRS, CDR2 YFSETQ. V dropped 1 base and J dropped 2 bases, with 10 bases sitting between them. The CDR3 loop reads CASSLSLGTYEQYF. CDR3 bases read: TGCGCCAGCAGCTTGTCTCTAGGAACCTACGAG. The full variable domain, completed using reference TRBV5-1 and TRBJ2-7, is KAGVTQTPRYLIKTRGQQVTLSCSPISGHRSVSWYQQTPGQGLQFLFEYFSETQRNKGNFPGRFSGRQFSNSRSEMNVSTLELGDSALYLCASSLSLGTYEQYFGPGTRLTVT.

On this clone: The CDR3 end falls 3 residues outside the read, so it is completed with the germline J gene. V is TRBV5-1 and J is TRBJ2-7; the D is unclear. The germline V gene has CDR1 SGHRS and CDR2 YFSETQ. There are 11 residues in the CDR3. Trimming shortened V by 2 bases and J by 3 bases, and 3 bases separated the two germline ends. The CDR3 region is CASSFNYEQYF. The CDR3 bases that were read are TGCGCCAGCAGCTTTAACTACGAG.

With respect to this clone: A read error may produce the germline difference seen at one junction end. The read is 3 residues too short to cover the CDR3 end, so that end is filled in from the germline J gene. The genes are TRBV7-9 and TRBJ2-7; no reliable D call. The CDR3 is 12 amino acids. From germline, CDR1 is SEHNR and CDR2 FQNEAQ (reference sequence). CDR3 DNA (partial): TGTTCCAGCAGCTTATTGTCATACGAG. It codes for CSSSLLSYE. In full, the CDR3 reads CSSSLLSYEQYF.

About this clone: The read gets to within 3 residues of the CDR3 end, and the germline J gene fills in the rest. The chain links TRBV2 to TRBJ2-3; 13 nucleotides match TRBD2. This CDR3 is built from 15 residues. Germline CDR1 SNHLY, CDR2 FYNNEI. V lost 5 bases and J lost 6; bases outside the gene matches: 5. CDR3 DNA (partial): TGTGCCAGCAGTAGACTAGCGGGAGGCCGCGATACG. Residues: CASSRLAGGRDT. The whole CDR3 region reads CASSRLAGGRDTQYF.

Concerning this clone: The read is 3 residues too short to cover the CDR3 end, so that end is filled in from the germline J gene. The chain is built from TRBV11-3 and TRBJ2-3, with D hard to call. In germline, CDR1 is SGHNT, CDR2 YENEEA. V dropped 0 bases and J dropped 4 bases, with 11 bases sitting between them. This CDR3 region has 15 residues. The CDR3 reads CASSLDPRSADTQYF. Incomplete CDR3 DNA: TGTGCCAGCAGCTTAGACCCTAGGAGTGCAGATACG.

Regarding this clone: The read stops 3 residues short of the end of the CDR3; the missing end is completed from the germline J gene. V and J are TRBV20-1 and TRBJ2-5; D is perhaps TRBD1 (5 bases). Germline-derived CDR1 and CDR2 are DFQATT and SNEGSKA (reference sequence). The CDR3 has 11 amino acids. V lost 5 bases to trimming and J lost 5 bases, with 9 bases between them. The sequenced part of the CDR3 DNA is TGCAGTGCTCAAAAGGGGGAGACC. This encodes CSAQKGET. The CDR3 reads in full as CSAQKGETQYF.

For this clone: The read comes to an end 3 residues before the CDR3 does, leaving the germline J gene to fill in the end. In the same sample, other DNA sequences code for this CDR3. This chain joins TRBV11-2 and TRBJ2-5, with D possibly being TRBD2 (5 bases). Germline loops: CDR1 SGHAT, CDR2 FQNNGV. CDR3 length equals 14 residues. The germline V and J ends were trimmed by 1 base and 5 bases, with 11 bases remaining between them. CDR3 DNA, as far as it was read: TGTGCCAGCAGCTTAGGAGGGCCCCAGGAGACC. Amino acids: CASSLGGPQET. The CDR3 in full is CASSLGGPQETQYF.

Comments on this clone: Germline and junction disagree at one end, which may indicate a read error. The missing CDR3 end, 3 residues past where the read stops, is filled in from the germline J gene. This rearrangement joins TRBV4-2 to TRBJ2-3; D is uncertain. The CDR3 is made up of 14 amino acids. The germline gives CDR1 LGHNA, CDR2 YNFKEQ. Partial CDR3 DNA: TGCGCCAGCAGCCAAGGTAGTTACACAGATACG. It encodes CASSQGSYTDT. In full, the CDR3 reads CASSQGSYTDTQYF.

Remarks on this clone: From the germline J gene comes the end of the CDR3, since the read stops 3 residues before it. The rearrangement links TRBV7-6 to TRBJ1-6, with D possibly being TRBD1 (5 bases). In germline, CDR1 is SGHVS, CDR2 FNYEAQ. The CDR3 length is 14 residues. Trimming took 2 bases from V and 7 from J, leaving 9 bases between them. The chain's CDR3 is CASSLWGGNSPLHF. Incomplete CDR3 DNA: TGTGCCAGCAGCTTATGGGGCGGCAATTCACCC.

In the case of this clone: Read sequence stops 3 residues before the CDR3 end, and the germline J gene provides the missing end. The V gene is TRBV29-1, the J gene TRBJ1-5, with 8 positions matching TRBD1. V dropped 6 bases and J dropped 0; count of bases not matched to a gene: 4. The CDR3 has 14 residues. CDR1 and CDR2 (germline): SQVTM, ANQGSEA. This CDR3 reads CSVVQGDSNQPQHF. The sequenced part of the CDR3 DNA is TGCAGCGTGGTACAGGGGGATAGCAATCAGCCC.

On this clone itself: The CDR3 end lies 3 residues beyond the end of the read and is filled in from the germline J gene. The V and J genes are TRBV5-1 and TRBJ2-5; 9 bases match TRBD2. Unmatched junction bases numbered 13, after V lost 6 bases and J lost 4 bases. From germline, CDR1 is SGHRS and CDR2 YFSETQ. The CDR3 spans 16 residues. The part of the CDR3 DNA that was read is TGCGCCAGCAAATTAGCGGGAGAGGGGCTTAGAGAGACC. Amino acids: CASKLAGEGLRET. The full-length CDR3 reads as CASKLAGEGLRETQYF. Full variable domain (rest looked up from reference TRBV5-1 and TRBJ2-5): KAGVTQTPRYLIKTRGQQVTLSCSPISGHRSVSWYQQTPGQGLQFLFEYFSETQRNKGNFPGRFSGRQFSNSRSEMNVSTLELGDSALYLCASKLAGEGLRETQYFGPGTRLLVL.

For this clone: The sequence runs out 3 residues before the end of the CDR3; the remainder is reconstructed from the germline J gene. This sequence joins TRBV10-1 and TRBJ2-5; TRBD1 aligns across 8 bases. CDR1 is WNHNN, CDR2 SYGVQD, per germline (reference sequence). The CDR3 length is 16 residues. The J segment lost 5 bases and the V segment lost 2 bases, leaving 10 bases of the junction unmatched. Partial CDR3 DNA: TGCGCCAGCAGTGAGCGGCAGGGGGCTGCCGGTGAGACC. Residues: CASSERQGAAGET. The CDR3 reads in full as CASSERQGAAGETQYF.

A note on this clone: Coverage ceases 3 residues before the CDR3 finishes, and the germline J gene fills in the end. The chain links TRBV11-2 to TRBJ2-7, with 10 bases matching TRBD1. J lost 3 bases, V lost 5 bases, and 1 base had no gene match. The CDR3 contains 13 residues. Germline CDR1 and CDR2: SGHAT and FQNNGV. The CDR3 region is CASSRTGGYEQYF. The sequenced CDR3 bases are TGTGCCAGCAGCCGGACAGGGGGCTACGAG. The complete variable domain, with remaining parts taken from reference TRBV11-2 and TRBJ2-7, reads EAGVAQSPRYKIIEKRQSVAFWCNPISGHATLYWYQQILGQGPKLLIQFQNNGVVDDSQLPKDRFSAERLKGVDSTLKIQPAKLEDSAVYLCASSRTGGYEQYFGPGTRLTVT.

As for this clone: Relative to the germline gene, one junction end is altered; a read error may explain this. The CDR3 end lies 3 residues beyond the end of the read and is filled in from the germline J gene. This rearrangement joins TRBV4-2 to TRBJ2-5, with a possible D match to TRBD2 (5 bases). The CDR3 consists of 15 residues. CDR1 is LGHNA and CDR2 is YNFKEQ in the germline V gene. The CDR3: CASSQESTPGETQYF. The CDR3 DNA, read in part, is TGCGCCAGCAGCCAAGAGTCAACGCCGGGGGAGACC.

Regarding this clone: The read ends 3 residues early relative to the CDR3; the germline J gene fills the gap. The chain uses TRBV7-3 and TRBJ2-3, with 8 bases matching TRBD2. Germline CDR1 and CDR2: SGHTA and FQGTGA. With 3 bases clipped from V and 2 bases from J, the junction kept 7 bases outside the gene matches. The CDR3 has 16 amino acids. The DNA read from the CDR3 is TGTGCCAGCAGCTTTAGTGGGCGGGGGGCCACAGATACG. Protein: CASSFSGRGATDT. The full CDR3 protein is CASSFSGRGATDTQYF.